This T cell receptor (beta chain) derives from a study of T-cell reconstitution after alpha-beta-depleted transplantation in children. Unique molecular identifiers featured in how the TCRbeta library was prepared. TCRdb redid the calling of the PCR reads with MiXCR, one entry per CDR3 protein. Found here are about 250,000 distinct CDR3 sequences, about 24% of them singletons; the top ten hold 4% to 5.5%. A remark on this clonotype: Its specificity is not known.

Study-wide points: Several hundred rapidly expanded clones from non-depleted graft cells reportedly supplied alpha-beta T cells about two months post-transplant. It was newly produced T cells that mostly accounted for T-cell counts and diversity one year after transplant. There were some patients whose high TCRbeta diversity at day 60 came from surviving recipient T cells and thymic progenitors.

CDR3 length: 15 amino acids. V lost 0 bases to trimming and J lost 6 bases, with 15 bases between them. In germline, CDR1 is LGHDT, CDR2 YNNKEL (reference sequence). The chain carries TRBV3-1 and TRBJ2-7, with unresolved D. The clonotype originates from a female patient aged 2 to 10 who had a stem cell transplant for congenital amegakaryocytic thrombocytopenia, so the T cells may come from the graft donor. The specimen comprised PBMCs, mostly from graft donor cells, sampled 360 days after TCRalphabeta/CD19-depleted stem cell transplant. CDR3 DNA: TGTGCCAGCAGCCAAGATCTTGTGTCGGGTAGCGAGCAGTACTTC. Amino acid sequence: CASSQDLVSGSEQYF.